This T cell receptor (beta chain) emerged from a study of T cell repertoires and HLA-DP antigens. Study-wide background: Alloreactive CD4+ T cells targeted HLA-DP on transduced HeLa. DNA input averaged about 220 ng in sorted CD137+CD4+ and 1,200 ng in pre-culture CD4+. Study-level findings and limits: No separate analysis of naive versus memory CD4+ cells was done.

Untouched CD4+ T cells were isolated by negative selection, averaging around 98% purity. This CDR3 has 17 residues. Trimming removed 6 bases from V and 0 bases from J, with 16 bases in between. Germline values: CDR1 SGHRS, CDR2 YFSETQ. Assay: immunoSEQ multiplex PCR; the TCRdb copy retains only in-frame clones and omits some. The data hold 90,000 to 130,000 clones, with about 92% observed a single time. With respect to this clone: Its antigen remains unidentified.

The J gene is TRBJ2-6, the V gene TRBV5-1; perhaps D is TRBD1 or TRBD2 (6 bases each). The TCR sequence derives from a woman between 18 and 29 years old in good health and CMV-seronegative. Sequencing used CD4+ T cells from PBMCs. The CDR3 DNA reads as TGCGCCAGCACTATCTCCGGGGGCCCCTCTGGGGCCAACGTCCTGACTTTC. As protein: CASTISGGPSGANVLTF.